In its sample, the clone carrying this T cell receptor (beta chain) was seen a few times. What it binds is unknown. Using quantitative 5'-RACE with molecular barcodes, the authors made TCR beta libraries. TCRdb redid the calling of the 5' RACE reads with MiXCR, one entry per CDR3 protein. The data hold 100,000 to 150,000 distinct CDR3 sequences, with 15% to 20% observed a single time. The data originate from a study of CD8 T cells in ankylosing spondylitis. Study conclusions and caveats: Relatively rare in peripheral blood, disease-linked clones were also CD8+. A TCR beta motif made of eight highly homologous variants seemed typical of ankylosing spondylitis blood. Reportedly, matched ankylosing spondylitis synovial fluid was significantly enriched for disease-linked clones.

The germline gives CDR1 MDHEN, CDR2 SYDVKM. The CDR3 loop spans 12 amino acids. V lost 3 bases, J lost 6 bases, and 6 bases lay in between. The TCR comes from a male donor with ankylosing spondylitis. The material sequenced was blood, either unsorted or a sorted T cell fraction (not recorded which). J is TRBJ2-1 and V is TRBV28; D is uncertain. In DNA form, the CDR3 reads TGTGCCAGCAGTTTTCTAGGCAATGAGCAGTTCTTC. Translated: CASSFLGNEQFF.